What follows is one T cell receptor beta chain and its context. TCRdb's table, derived via immunoSEQ multiplex PCR, lists solely in-frame clones and lacks some. The sample gives around 140,000 clones, approximately 90% of which show up once; roughly 18% is in the top ten. This CDR3 spans 14 amino acids. The germline CDR1 and CDR2 sequences are LNHDA and SQIVND (reference sequence). V lost 6 bases to trimming and J lost 10 bases; unmatched junction nucleotides: 14. The sample originates from a study of blood T cell repertoires in COVID-19. Study in general: Acute-phase and convalescent COVID-19 samples originated in the United States, Italy and Spain.

The chain employs TRBV19 and TRBJ1-1; TRBD1 matches 7 bases. The sequence was obtained from a man between 50 and 59 years old with active or convalescent COVID-19. Sequencing was done on a sample of peripheral blood. Written as DNA, the CDR3 is TGTGCCAGTAGCGACACGGACAGGCCCGGATTAGCTTTCTTT. Translation: CASSDTDRPGLAFF.